This T cell receptor (beta chain) was captured by sequencing in a study of cytomegalovirus exposure and HLA in healthy donors. Background on the study: The same platform was used for the 120 validation repertoires and the 650 to 800 first-cohort repertoires, a later analysis reported. Overall study results and limits: Overall, around 160 TCR beta chains were annotated as cytomegalovirus-associated. A few chains linked to CMV were shown in vitro to be specific for CMV antigens. In the 120 or so validation repertoires, approximately 94% of cluster scores exceeded 0, per a later analysis.

Sequencing used immunoSEQ multiplex PCR; TCRdb keeps in-frame clones, though not all of them. The profile covers more than 300,000 clones, with 75% to 90% appearing a single time and 0.7% to 0.85% taken by the ten largest. There are a few counts of this clone. Its antigen is not identified. The CDR3 loop spans 11 amino acids. Germline CDR1 SEHNR, CDR2 FQNEAQ (reference sequence). The V gene is TRBV7-9, the J gene TRBJ2-2; D perhaps matches TRBD2 (6 bases). This clonotype was sampled from a woman aged 18-35 years in good health and CMV-seronegative. The sample was PBMCs. The CDR3: CAAGGTGELFF. The CDR3 DNA reads as TGTGCGGCCGGGGGCACCGGGGAGCTGTTTTTT. The variable domain in full, with the rest retrieved from reference TRBV7-9 and TRBJ2-2, is DTGVSQNPRHKITKRGQNVTFRCDPISEHNRLYWYRQTLGQGPEFLTYFQNEAQLEKSRLLSDRFSAERPKGSFSTLEIQRTEQGDSAMYLCAAGGTGELFFGEGSRLTVL.